The source of this T cell receptor beta chain is a study of cytomegalovirus exposure and HLA in healthy donors. CDR3 length: 14 amino acids. V lost 0 bases and J lost 4, with 9 bases in between. Germline assignment: CDR1 LGHNA and CDR2 YSLEER. This PCR relied on a set of 60 Vbeta primers and 13 Jbeta primers. The protocol was immunoSEQ multiplex PCR, while the TCRdb copy is restricted to in-frame clones and leaves out a portion. This repertoire shows 270,000 or so clones, roughly 85% found once; its top ten account for around 4.2%. This clone was recorded a few times. Its matching antigen is unknown. Study conclusions and caveats: A later analysis found that most CMV-associated TCR beta chains appeared HLA-restricted. Of the V segments, some could not be distinguished, including TRBV6-2 and TRBV6-3, and were excluded. When a later analysis compared HLA-associated TCR beta chains with equally common others, the HLA-associated chains turned out to be more clonally expanded and to have lower generation probabilities.

Sample: PBMCs. This TCR was sampled from a man in his forties or fifties in good health and CMV-seropositive. The rearrangement uses TRBV4-3 and TRBJ2-5; no definite D call. The CDR3 here is CASSQDRYRETQYF. The CDR3 coding sequence is TGCGCCAGCAGCCAAGATAGATACCGAGAGACCCAGTACTTC.